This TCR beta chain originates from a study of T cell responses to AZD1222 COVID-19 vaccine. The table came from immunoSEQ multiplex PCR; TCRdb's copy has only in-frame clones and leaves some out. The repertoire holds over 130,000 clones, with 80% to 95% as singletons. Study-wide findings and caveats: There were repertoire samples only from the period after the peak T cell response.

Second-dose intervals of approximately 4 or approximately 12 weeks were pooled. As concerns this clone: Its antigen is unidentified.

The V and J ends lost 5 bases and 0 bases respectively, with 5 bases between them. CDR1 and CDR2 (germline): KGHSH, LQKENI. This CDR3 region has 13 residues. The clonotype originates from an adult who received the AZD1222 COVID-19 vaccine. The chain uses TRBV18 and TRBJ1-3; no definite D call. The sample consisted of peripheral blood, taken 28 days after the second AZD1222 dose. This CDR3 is CASSSDSGNTIYF. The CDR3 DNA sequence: TGTGCCAGCTCATCGGACTCTGGAAACACCATATATTTT.